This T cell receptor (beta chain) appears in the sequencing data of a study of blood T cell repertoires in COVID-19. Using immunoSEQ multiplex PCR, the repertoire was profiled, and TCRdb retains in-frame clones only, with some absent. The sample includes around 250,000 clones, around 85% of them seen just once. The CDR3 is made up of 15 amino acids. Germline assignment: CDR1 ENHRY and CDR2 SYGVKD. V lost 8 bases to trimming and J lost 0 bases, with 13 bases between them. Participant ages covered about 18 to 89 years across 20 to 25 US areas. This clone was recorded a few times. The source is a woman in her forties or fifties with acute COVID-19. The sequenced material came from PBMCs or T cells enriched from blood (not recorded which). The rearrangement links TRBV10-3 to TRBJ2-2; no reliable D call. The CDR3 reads CAIADSNANTGELFF. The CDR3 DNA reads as TGTGCCATCGCAGACTCGAACGCGAACACCGGGGAGCTGTTTTTT.